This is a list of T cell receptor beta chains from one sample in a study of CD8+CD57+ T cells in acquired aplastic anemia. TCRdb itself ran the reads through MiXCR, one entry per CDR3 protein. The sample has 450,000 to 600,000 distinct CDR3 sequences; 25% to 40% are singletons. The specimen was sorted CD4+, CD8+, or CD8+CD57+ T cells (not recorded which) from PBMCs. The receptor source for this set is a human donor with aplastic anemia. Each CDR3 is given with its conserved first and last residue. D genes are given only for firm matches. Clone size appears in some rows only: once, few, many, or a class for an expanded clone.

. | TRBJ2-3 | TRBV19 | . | CASSIMVVERTDTQYF | TGTGCCAGTAGTATTATGGTAGTGGAGCGCACAGATACGCAGTATTTT
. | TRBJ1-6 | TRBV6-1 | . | CASSTRDSNNSPLHF | TGTGCCAGCAGTACCAGGGATTCCAATAATTCACCCCTCCACTTT
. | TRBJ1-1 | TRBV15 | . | CATSRASEGVGTEAFF | TGTGCCACCAGCAGAGCCTCGGAAGGGGTGGGAACTGAAGCTTTCTTT
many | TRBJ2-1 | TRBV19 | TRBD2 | CASGGISGGNEQFF | TGTGCCAGTGGCGGTATCTCGGGGGGGAATGAGCAGTTCTTC
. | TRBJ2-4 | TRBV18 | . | CASSVARAAKNIQYF | TGTGCCAGCTCAGTGGCCAGGGCAGCCAAAAACATTCAGTACTTC
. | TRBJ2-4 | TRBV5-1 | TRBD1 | CASGLGWVGTGENIQYF | TGCGCCAGCGGCTTGGGCTGGGTGGGGACAGGGGAAAACATTCAGTACTTC
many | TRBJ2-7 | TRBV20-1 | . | CSARKGYEQYF | TGCAGTGCTCGGAAGGGGTACGAGCAGTACTTC
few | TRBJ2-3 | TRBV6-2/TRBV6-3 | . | CASSYTKGTVTDTQYF | TGTGCCAGCAGTTACACGAAGGGCACCGTCACAGATACGCAGTATTTT
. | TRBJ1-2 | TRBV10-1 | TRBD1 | CASSETDRGNYGYTF | TGCGCCAGCAGTGAGACGGACAGGGGAAACTATGGCTACACCTTC
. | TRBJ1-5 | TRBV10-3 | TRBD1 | CAISEGTGEYQPQHF | TGTGCCATCAGTGAGGGTACAGGGGAATATCAGCCCCAGCATTTT
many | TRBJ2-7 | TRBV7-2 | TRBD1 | CASSLSGQGYEQYF | TGTGCCAGCAGCTTGTCGGGACAGGGCTACGAGCAGTACTTC
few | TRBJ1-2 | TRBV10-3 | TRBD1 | CASRSLRQGAGYTF | TGTGCCAGCAGGAGTCTCAGACAGGGCGCTGGCTACACCTTC
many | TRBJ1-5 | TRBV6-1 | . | CASSFDKGSNQPQHF | TGTGCCAGCAGTTTCGACAAAGGGAGCAATCAGCCCCAGCATTTT
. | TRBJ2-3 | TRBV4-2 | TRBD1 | CASSQRTGGFGTADTQYF | TGTGCCAGCAGCCAAAGGACAGGGGGATTTGGGACCGCAGATACGCAGTATTTT
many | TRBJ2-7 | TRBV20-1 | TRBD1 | CSAETGTGRYEQYF | TGCAGTGCTGAAACCGGGACAGGGAGATACGAGCAGTACTTC
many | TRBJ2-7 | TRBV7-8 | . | CASSLSRASYEQYF | TGTGCCAGCAGCTTGTCCAGGGCCAGCTACGAGCAGTACTTC
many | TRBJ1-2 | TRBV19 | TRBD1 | CASKTGVYGYTF | TGTGCCAGTAAGACAGGGGTCTATGGCTACACCTTC
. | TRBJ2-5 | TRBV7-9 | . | CASSFGTGETQYF | TGTGCCAGCAGCTTCGGGACGGGTGAGACCCAGTACTTC
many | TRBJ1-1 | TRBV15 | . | CATQTGREGYTEAFF | TGTGCCACTCAAACCGGAAGGGAGGGGTACACTGAAGCTTTCTTT
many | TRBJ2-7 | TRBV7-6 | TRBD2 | CASSWSSGSPEQYF | TGTGCCAGCAGCTGGAGTAGCGGGAGCCCCGAGCAGTACTTC
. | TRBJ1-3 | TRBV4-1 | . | CASSQRGGTARNTIYF | TGCGCCAGCAGCCAGCGGGGCGGGACGGCCAGAAACACCATATATTTT
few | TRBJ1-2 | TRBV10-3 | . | CASSPRGSRGYTF | TGTGCCAGCAGCCCCCGGGGTTCCAGGGGCTACACCTTC
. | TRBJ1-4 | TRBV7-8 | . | CASSPYRGNEKLFF | TGTGCCAGCAGCCCGTACCGGGGTAACGAAAAACTGTTTTTT
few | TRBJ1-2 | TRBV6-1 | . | CASNRGGSLYGYTF | TGTGCCAGCAATAGGGGGGGGTCCCTTTATGGCTACACCTTC
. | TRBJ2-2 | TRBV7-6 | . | CASSYPVAANTGELFF | TGTGCCAGCAGCTACCCGGTGGCGGCGAACACCGGGGAGCTGTTTTTT
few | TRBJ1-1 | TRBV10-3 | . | CASNYQPRPNTEAFF | TGTGCCAGCAACTACCAGCCAAGGCCGAACACTGAAGCTTTCTTT
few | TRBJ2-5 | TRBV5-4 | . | CASSLEAHQETQYF | TGTGCCAGCAGCTTGGAGGCACACCAAGAGACCCAGTACTTC
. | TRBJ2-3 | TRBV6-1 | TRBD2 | CASSRTRGLTDTQYF | TGTGCCAGCAGCAGGACTAGAGGACTCACAGATACGCAGTATTTT
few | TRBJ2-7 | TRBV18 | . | CASSPPGGYEQYF | TGTGCCAGCTCACCCCCCGGTGGGTACGAGCAGTACTTC
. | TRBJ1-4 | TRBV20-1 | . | CSANGQFEELFF | TGCAGTGCAAATGGACAGTTCGAAGAACTGTTTTTT
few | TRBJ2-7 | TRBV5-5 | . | CASSNPTVTSSYEQYF | TGTGCCAGCAGCAACCCAACGGTTACGAGCTCCTACGAGCAGTACTTC
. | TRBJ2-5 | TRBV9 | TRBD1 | CASSVKDTRDRQETQYF | TGTGCCAGCAGCGTAAAGGATACCCGGGACAGACAAGAGACCCAGTACTTC
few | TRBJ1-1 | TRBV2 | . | CASHGVTGRTEAFF | TGTGCCAGCCATGGAGTCACAGGGCGGACTGAAGCTTTCTTT
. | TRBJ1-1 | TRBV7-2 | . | CASSLGTDNTEAFF | TGTGCCAGCAGCTTAGGGACAGATAACACTGAAGCTTTCTTT
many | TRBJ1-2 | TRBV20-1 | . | CSARDGLRGGYTF | TGCAGTGCTAGGGACGGGCTAAGGGGGGGCTACACCTTC
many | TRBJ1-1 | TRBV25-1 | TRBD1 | CASSPGTGGNTEAFF | TGTGCCAGCAGTCCGGGGACAGGCGGGAACACTGAAGCTTTCTTT
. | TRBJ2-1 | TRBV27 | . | CASSPAALGPDYNEQFF | TGTGCCAGCAGCCCGGCAGCCCTGGGGCCGGACTACAATGAGCAGTTCTTC
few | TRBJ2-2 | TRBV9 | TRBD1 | CASSPRTGQTTGELFF | TGTGCCAGCAGCCCAAGGACAGGGCAGACCACCGGGGAGCTGTTTTTT
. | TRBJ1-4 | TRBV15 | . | CATSGANTRGEKLFF | TGTGCCACCAGCGGGGCTAACACAAGGGGGGAAAAACTGTTTTTT
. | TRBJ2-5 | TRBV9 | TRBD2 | CASSVGVAGEQETQYF | TGTGCCAGCAGCGTAGGAGTAGCGGGTGAGCAAGAGACCCAGTACTTC
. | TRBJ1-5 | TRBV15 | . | CATRRSGGEGQPQHF | TGTGCCACCAGGAGGAGCGGGGGCGAGGGACAGCCCCAGCATTTT
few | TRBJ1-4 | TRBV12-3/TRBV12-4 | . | CASSLGMDEKLFF | TGTGCCAGCAGTCTCGGGATGGATGAAAAACTGTTTTTT
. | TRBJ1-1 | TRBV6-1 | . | CASLEVQGNEWAEAFF | TGTGCCAGCCTTGAGGTACAGGGTAATGAGTGGGCTGAAGCTTTCTTT
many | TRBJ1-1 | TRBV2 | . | CASTTRVGGPAEAFF | TGTGCCAGCACCACAAGGGTCGGGGGGCCGGCTGAAGCTTTCTTT